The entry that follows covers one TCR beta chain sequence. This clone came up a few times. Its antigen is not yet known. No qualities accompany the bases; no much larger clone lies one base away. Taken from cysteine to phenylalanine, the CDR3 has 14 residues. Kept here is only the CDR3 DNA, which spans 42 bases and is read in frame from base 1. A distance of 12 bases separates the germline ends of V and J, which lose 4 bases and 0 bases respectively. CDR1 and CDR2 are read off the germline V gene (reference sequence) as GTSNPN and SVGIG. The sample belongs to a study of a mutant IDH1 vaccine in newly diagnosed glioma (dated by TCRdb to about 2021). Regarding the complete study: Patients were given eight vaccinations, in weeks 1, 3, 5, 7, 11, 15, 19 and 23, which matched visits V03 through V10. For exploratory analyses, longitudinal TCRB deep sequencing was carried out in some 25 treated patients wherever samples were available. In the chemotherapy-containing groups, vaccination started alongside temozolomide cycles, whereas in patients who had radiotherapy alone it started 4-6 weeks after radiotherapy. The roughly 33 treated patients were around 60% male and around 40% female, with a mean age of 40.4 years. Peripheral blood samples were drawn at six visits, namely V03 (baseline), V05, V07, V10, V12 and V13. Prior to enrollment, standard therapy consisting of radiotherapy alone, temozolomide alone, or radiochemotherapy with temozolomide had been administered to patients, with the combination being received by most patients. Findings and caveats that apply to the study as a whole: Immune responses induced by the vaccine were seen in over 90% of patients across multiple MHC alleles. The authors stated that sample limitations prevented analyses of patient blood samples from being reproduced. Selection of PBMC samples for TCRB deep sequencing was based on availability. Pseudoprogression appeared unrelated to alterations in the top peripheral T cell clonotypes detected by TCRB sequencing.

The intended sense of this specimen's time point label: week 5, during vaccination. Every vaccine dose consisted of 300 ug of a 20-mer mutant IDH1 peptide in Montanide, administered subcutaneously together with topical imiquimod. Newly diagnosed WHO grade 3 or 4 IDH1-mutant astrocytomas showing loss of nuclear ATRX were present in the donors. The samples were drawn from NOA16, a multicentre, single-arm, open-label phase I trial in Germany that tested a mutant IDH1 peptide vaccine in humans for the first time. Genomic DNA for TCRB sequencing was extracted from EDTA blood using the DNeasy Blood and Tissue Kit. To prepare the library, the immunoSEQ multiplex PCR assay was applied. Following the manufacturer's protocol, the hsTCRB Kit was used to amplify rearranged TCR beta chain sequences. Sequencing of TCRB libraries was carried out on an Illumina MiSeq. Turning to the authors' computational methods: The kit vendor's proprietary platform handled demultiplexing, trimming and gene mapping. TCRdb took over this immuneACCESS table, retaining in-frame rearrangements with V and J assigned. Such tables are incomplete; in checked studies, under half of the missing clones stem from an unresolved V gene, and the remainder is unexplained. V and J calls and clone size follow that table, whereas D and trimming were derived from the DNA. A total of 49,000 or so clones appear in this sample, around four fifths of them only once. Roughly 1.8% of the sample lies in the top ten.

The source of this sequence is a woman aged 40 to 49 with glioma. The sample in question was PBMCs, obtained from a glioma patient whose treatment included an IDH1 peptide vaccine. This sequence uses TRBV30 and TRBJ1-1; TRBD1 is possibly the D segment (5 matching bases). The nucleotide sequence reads TGTGCCTGGAACCCCGGCAGGGTGAACACTGAAGCTTTCTTT. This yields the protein CAWNPGRVNTEAFF.